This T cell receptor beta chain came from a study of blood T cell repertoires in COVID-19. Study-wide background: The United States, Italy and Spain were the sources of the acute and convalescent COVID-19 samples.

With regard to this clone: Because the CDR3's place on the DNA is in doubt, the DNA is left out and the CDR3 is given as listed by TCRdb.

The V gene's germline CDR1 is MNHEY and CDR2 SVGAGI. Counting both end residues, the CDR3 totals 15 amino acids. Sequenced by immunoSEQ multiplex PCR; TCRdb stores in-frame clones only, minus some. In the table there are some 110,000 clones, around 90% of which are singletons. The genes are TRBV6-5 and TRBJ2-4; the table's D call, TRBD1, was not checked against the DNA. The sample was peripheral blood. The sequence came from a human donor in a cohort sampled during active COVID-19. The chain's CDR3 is CASILGQGAKNIQYF.